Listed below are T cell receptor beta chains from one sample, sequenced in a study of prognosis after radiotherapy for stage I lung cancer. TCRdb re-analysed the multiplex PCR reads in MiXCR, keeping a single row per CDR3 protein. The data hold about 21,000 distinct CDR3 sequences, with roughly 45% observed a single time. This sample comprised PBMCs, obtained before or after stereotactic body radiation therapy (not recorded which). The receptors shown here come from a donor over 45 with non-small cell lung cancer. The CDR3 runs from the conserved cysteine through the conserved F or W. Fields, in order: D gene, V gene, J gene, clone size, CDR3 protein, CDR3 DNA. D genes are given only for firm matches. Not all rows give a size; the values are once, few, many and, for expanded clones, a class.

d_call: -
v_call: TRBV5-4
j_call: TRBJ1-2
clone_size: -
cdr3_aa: CASSRGPGYGYTF
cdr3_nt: TGTGCCAGCAGCCGAGGGCCAGGCTATGGCTACACCTTC

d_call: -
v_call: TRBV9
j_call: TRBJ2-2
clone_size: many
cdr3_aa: CASSVVQDTGELFF
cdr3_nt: TGTGCCAGCAGCGTAGTACAGGACACCGGGGAGCTGTTTTTT

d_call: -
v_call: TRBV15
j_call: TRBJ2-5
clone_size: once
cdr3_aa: CATRRDSVWREMKKETQYF
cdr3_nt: TGTGCCACCAGAAGAGATTCCGTTTGGAGGGAAATGAAGAAAGAGACCCAGTACTTC

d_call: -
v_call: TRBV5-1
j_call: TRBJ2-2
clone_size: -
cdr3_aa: CASSLVAAITGELFF
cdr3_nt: TGCGCCAGCAGCTTGGTGGCGGCAATCACCGGGGAGTTGTTTTTT

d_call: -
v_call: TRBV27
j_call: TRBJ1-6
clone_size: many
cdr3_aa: CASSFVSIPYNSPLHF
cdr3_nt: TGTGCCAGCAGTTTTGTTAGCATCCCGTATAATTCACCCCTCCACTTT

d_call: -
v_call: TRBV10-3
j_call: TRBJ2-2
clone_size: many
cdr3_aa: CAISERPGELFF
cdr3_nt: TGTGCCATCAGTGAAAGGCCTGGGGAGCTGTTTTTT

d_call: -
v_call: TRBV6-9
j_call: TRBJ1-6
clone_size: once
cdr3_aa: CASSSSGVSPLHF
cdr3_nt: TGTGCCAGCAGTTCGTCGGGGGTTTCACCCCTCCACTTT

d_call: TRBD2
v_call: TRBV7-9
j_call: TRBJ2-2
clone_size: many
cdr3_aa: CASSSHQTSPTGELFF
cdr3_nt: TGTGCCAGCAGCTCTCATCAGACTAGCCCGACCGGGGAGCTGTTTTTT

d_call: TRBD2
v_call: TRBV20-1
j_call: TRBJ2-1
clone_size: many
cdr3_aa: CSARAAGGNNEQFF
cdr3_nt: TGCAGTGCTAGAGCGGCGGGAGGAAACAATGAGCAGTTCTTC

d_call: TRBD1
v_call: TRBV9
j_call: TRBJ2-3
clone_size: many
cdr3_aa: CASSAYETGGFTDTQYF
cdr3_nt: TGTGCCAGCAGCGCCTACGAGACAGGGGGCTTCACAGATACGCAGTATTTT

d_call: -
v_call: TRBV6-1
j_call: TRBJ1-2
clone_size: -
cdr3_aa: CASSLTPTGFYGYTF
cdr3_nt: TGTGCCAGCAGTCTTACTCCGACAGGTTTTTATGGCTACACCTTC

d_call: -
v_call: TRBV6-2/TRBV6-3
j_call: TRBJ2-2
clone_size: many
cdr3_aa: CASSVGIANTGELFF
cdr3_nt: TGTGCCAGCAGTGTCGGGATCGCGAACACCGGGGAGCTGTTTTTT

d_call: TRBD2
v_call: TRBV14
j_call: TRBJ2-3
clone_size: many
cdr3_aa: CASSQDIRLAGSNTQYF
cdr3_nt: TGTGCCAGCAGCCAAGATATACGACTAGCGGGAAGTAATACGCAGTATTTT

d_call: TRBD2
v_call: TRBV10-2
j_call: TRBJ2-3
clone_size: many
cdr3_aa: CASSEEAWGLAELTDTQYF
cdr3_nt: TGCGCCAGCAGTGAGGAGGCCTGGGGACTAGCGGAGCTCACAGATACGCAGTATTTT

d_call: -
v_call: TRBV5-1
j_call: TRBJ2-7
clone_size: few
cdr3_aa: CASSLVAGRNEQYF
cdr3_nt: TGCGCCAGCAGCTTGGTCGCGGGAAGGAACGAGCAGTACTTC

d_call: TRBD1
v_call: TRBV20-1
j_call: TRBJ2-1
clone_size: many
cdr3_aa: CSAQGAGRNEQFF
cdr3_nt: TGCAGTGCTCAGGGGGCAGGGAGAAATGAGCAGTTCTTC

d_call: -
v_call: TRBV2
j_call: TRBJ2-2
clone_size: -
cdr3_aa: CASRRTTLTGELFF
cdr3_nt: TGTGCCAGCAGGCGGACTACGTTAACCGGGGAGCTGTTTTTT

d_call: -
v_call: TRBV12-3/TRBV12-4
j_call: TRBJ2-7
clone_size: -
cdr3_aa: CASNRGAREQYF
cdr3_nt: TGTGCCAGCAATCGGGGGGCGCGGGAGCAGTACTTC

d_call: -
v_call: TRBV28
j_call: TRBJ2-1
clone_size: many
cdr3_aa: CASSLVPGVVEQFF
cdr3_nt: TGTGCCAGCAGTTTGGTCCCAGGGGTAGTTGAGCAGTTCTTC

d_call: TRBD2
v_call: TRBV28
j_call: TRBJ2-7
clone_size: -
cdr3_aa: CASSYILDTSGRAVDF
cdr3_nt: TGTGCCAGCAGTTACATTCTTGATACTAGCGGGAGGGCCGTGGACTTC